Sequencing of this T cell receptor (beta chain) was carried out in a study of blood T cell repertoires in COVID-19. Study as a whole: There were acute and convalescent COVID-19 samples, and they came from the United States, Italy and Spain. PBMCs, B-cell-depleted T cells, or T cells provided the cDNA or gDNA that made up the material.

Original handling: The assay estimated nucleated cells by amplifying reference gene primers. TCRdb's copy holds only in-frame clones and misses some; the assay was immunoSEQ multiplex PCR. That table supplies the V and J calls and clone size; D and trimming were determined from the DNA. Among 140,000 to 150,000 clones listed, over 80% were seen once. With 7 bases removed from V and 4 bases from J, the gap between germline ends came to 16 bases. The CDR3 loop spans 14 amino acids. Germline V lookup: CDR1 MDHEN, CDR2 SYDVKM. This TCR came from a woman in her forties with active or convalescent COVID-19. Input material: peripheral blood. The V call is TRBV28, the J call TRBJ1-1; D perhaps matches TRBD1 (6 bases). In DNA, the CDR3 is TGTGCCAGCACAAGGGGGGGGGCGTTCACTGAAGCTTTCTTT. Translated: CASTRGGAFTEAFF.